This T cell receptor beta chain was identified during a study of cytomegalovirus exposure and HLA in healthy donors. Study-level results: Cytomegalovirus-associated TCR beta chains were listed, numbering 150 to 200. Despite most TCR sequences being rare, some public TCRs occurred in many donors.

The donors were in the approximately 120-subject validation cohort; that cohort was separate from the approximately 730-subject first cohort. As for this clone: The target antigen is unknown.

After removal of 4 bases from V and 5 bases from J, the junction contained 14 bases not matched to a gene. Germline V gene sequence: CDR1 MNHNY, CDR2 SVGAGI (reference sequence). The CDR3 contains 16 residues. Clones were read by immunoSEQ multiplex PCR, and TCRdb kept only the in-frame ones, dropping some. The repertoire holds some 59,000 clones, approximately 92% seen once, with over 12% in the top ten. The TCR comes from a young woman in good health and CMV-seronegative. The chain recombines TRBV6-6 with TRBJ2-7, with TRBD2 matching over 7 bases. The sequencing input was PBMCs. In DNA, the CDR3 is TGTGCCAGCAGTTCTATAGCGGGTCCCCGGCCAGACGAGCAGTACTTC. It is translated as CASSSIAGPRPDEQYF.